The present TCR beta chain was sequenced within a study of OX40 agonist ivuxolimab in advanced cancers. Study-wide results and caveats: Still undetermined is the antigen specificity of the expanded peripheral T cells. At 0.1 to 3.0 mg/kg, CD4+ and CD8+ blood T cells expanded clonally by week 6.

Assay: immunoSEQ multiplex PCR; the TCRdb copy retains only in-frame clones and omits some. The sample lists fewer than 85,000 clones; roughly nine tenths were seen once. This CDR3 region has 15 residues. V was clipped by 0 bases and J by 4 bases, with 11 bases between them. CDR1 is ENHRY, CDR2 SYGVKD, per germline. A word on this clone: Antigen specificity is unknown.

The clonotype was recovered from an adult with an advanced solid tumor such as melanoma, head and neck, liver or kidney cancer. The sample was CD4+ or CD8+ T cells sorted from blood, taken in a trial of the OX40 agonist ivuxolimab. The chain couples TRBV10-3 to TRBJ2-3, with D maybe TRBD1 (6 bases). The CDR3 loop is CAISESVGAPDTQYF. The CDR3 region has the DNA TGTGCCATCAGTGAGTCGGTGGGGGCTCCAGATACGCAGTATTTT.